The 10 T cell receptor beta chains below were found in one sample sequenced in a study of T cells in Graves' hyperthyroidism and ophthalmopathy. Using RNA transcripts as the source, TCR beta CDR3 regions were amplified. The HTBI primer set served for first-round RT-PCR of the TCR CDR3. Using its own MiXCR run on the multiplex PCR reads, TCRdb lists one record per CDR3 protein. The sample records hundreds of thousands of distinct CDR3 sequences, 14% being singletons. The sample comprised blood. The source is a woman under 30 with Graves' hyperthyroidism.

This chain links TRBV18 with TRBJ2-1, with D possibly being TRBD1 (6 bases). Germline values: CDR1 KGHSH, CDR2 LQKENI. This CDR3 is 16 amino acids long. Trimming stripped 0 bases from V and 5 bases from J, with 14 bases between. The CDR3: CASSPPAPGVHNEQFF. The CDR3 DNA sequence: TGTGCCAGCTCACCACCGGCGCCAGGGGTCCACAATGAGCAGTTCTTC.

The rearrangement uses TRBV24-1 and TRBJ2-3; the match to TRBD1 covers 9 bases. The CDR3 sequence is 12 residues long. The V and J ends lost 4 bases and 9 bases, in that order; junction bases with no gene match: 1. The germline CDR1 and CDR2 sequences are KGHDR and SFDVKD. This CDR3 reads CATSDGTGTQYF. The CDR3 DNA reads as TGTGCCACCAGTGACGGGACAGGGACGCAGTATTTT.

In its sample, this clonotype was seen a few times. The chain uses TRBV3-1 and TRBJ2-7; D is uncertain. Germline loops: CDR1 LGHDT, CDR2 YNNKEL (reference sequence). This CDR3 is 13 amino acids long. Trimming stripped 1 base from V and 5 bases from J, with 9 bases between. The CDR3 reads CASSQAATDEQYF. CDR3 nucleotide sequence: TGTGCCAGCAGCCAAGCGGCCACGGACGAGCAGTACTTC.

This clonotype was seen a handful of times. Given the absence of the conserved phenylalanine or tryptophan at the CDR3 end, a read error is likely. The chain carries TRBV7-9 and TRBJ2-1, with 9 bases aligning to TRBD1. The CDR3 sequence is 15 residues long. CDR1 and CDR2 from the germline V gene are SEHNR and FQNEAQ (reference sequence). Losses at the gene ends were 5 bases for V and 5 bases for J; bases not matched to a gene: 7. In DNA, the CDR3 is TGTGCCAGCAGCACGAAGGACAGGGGAAACAATGAGCAGTTCTCC. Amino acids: CASSTKDRGNNEQFS.

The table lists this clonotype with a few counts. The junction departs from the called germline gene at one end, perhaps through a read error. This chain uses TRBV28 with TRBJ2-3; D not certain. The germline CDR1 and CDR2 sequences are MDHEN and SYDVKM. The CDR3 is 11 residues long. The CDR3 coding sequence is TGTGCCTGCAGTTTTGTCGATACGCAGTATTTT. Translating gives CACSFVDTQYF.

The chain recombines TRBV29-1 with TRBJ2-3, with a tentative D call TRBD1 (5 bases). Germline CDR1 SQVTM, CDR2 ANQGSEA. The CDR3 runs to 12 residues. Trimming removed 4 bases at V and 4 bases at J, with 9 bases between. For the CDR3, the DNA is TGCAGCGTTGGGGGCAACGCAGATACGCAGTATTTT. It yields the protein CSVGGNADTQYF.

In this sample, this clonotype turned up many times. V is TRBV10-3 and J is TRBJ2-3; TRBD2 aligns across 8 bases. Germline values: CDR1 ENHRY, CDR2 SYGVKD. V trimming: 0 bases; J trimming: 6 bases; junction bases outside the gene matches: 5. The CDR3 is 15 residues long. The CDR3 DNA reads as TGTGCCATCAGTGAGTCAACCCTAGCGGGCGATACGCAGTATTTT. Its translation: CAISESTLAGDTQYF.

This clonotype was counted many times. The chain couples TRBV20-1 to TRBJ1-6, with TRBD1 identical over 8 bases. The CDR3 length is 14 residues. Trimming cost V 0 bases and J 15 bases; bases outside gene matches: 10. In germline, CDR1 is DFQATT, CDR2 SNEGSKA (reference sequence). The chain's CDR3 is CSARDDAAGGLLHF. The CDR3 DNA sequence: TGCAGTGCTAGAGATGACGCGGCAGGGGGCCTCCTCCACTTT.

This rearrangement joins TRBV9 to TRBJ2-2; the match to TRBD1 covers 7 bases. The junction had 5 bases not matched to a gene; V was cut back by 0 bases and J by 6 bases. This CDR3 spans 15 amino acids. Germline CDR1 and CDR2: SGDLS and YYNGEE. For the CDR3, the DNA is TGTGCCAGCAGCGTAGGGAGAACAGGGGCCGGGGAGCTGTTTTTT. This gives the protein CASSVGRTGAGELFF.

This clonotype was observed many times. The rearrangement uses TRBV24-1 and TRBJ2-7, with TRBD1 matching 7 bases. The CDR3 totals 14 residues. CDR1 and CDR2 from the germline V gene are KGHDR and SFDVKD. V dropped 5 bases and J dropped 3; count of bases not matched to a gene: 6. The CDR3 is CATSATGSFYEQYF. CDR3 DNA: TGTGCCACCAGTGCGACAGGGTCTTTCTACGAGCAGTACTTC.